The 17 T cell receptor beta chains below come from one sample, sequenced in a study of blood T cell repertoires in COVID-19. The data were produced by immunoSEQ multiplex PCR, yet TCRdb's version contains in-frame clones alone and is incomplete. The repertoire holds over 200,000 clones, with about 90% as singletons. Sequenced input: peripheral blood. Receptors originate from an older woman with acute or convalescent COVID-19.

CDR3 bases: TGTGCCAGCAGCTTGGGGGGCCCCTACGAGCAGTACTTC. This translates into CASSLGGPYEQYF. This chain connects TRBV5-6 to TRBJ2-7, with D tentatively TRBD1 (5 bases). CDR3 length equals 13 residues. The V end lost 0 bases, the J end lost 2 bases, and 6 bases lay between the germline ends. Germline CDR1 is SGHDT and CDR2 is YYEEEE.

The chain employs TRBV19 and TRBJ1-2, with 8 bases matching TRBD1. Germline trimming cut 6 bases from V and 5 bases from J; bases unmatched to any gene: 14. The V gene's germline CDR1 is LNHDA and CDR2 SQIVND (reference sequence). The CDR3 contains 16 residues. The CDR3: CASRPGQGKGVYGYTF. CDR3 coding DNA: TGTGCCAGTAGACCCGGACAGGGCAAAGGAGTATATGGCTACACCTTC. Combining the CDR3 with reference TRBV19 and TRBJ1-2 gives the whole variable domain DGGITQSPKYLFRKEGQNVTLSCEQNLNHDAMYWYRQDPGQGLRLIYYSQIVNDFQKGDIAEGYSVSREKKESFPLTVTSAQKNPTAFYLCASRPGQGKGVYGYTFGSGTRLTVV.

The chain has TRBV5-1 and TRBJ1-2; D unresolved. The CDR3 is 14 residues long. Per germline, CDR1 SGHRS and CDR2 YFSETQ. V was cut by 4 bases and J by 0 bases, with 10 bases left in between. The CDR3 region is CASSPRGPNYGYTF. CDR3 DNA sequence: TGCGCCAGCAGCCCCCGAGGGCCTAACTATGGCTACACCTTC.

The chain carries TRBV7-2 and TRBJ2-3; 7 nucleotides align to TRBD1. The CDR3 loop spans 16 amino acids. Unmatched junction bases numbered 13, after V lost 7 bases and J lost 3 bases. CDR1 is SGHTA and CDR2 is FQGNSA in the germline V gene. The CDR3 DNA reads as TGTGCCAGCACCCTAAAACAGGGGTCCAGGACAGATACGCAGTATTTT. Translation gives CASTLKQGSRTDTQYF.

With regard to this clone: Relative to the germline gene, one junction end is altered; a read error may explain this. The chain employs TRBV6-5 and TRBJ1-5; D gene unclear. This CDR3 contains 13 residues. CDR1 MNHEY and CDR2 SVGAGI come from the germline V gene. As DNA, the CDR3 is TGTGCCAGCAGTAACTCTTTCATTCAGCCCCAGCATTTT. It specifies CASSNSFIQPQHF.

V usage is TRBV7-9 and J usage is TRBJ1-5; D might be TRBD1 (6 bases). With 3 bases removed from V and 5 bases from J, the gap between germline ends came to 11 bases. CDR3 length: 14 residues. Per germline, CDR1 SEHNR and CDR2 FQNEAQ (reference sequence). CDR3 bases: TGTGCCAGCAGCTTCCAGGGGAAGGATCAGCCCCAGCATTTT. This gives the protein CASSFQGKDQPQHF.

The rearrangement links TRBV19 to TRBJ1-6; no firm D call. V was clipped by 3 bases and J by 5 bases, with 8 bases between them. This CDR3 has 14 amino acids. Per the germline V gene, CDR1 is LNHDA and CDR2 is SQIVND (reference sequence). The CDR3 region has the DNA TGTGCCAGTAGTATTTCCGGGGATAATTCACCCCTCCACTTT. Translation: CASSISGDNSPLHF.

The chain is built from TRBV6-2 or TRBV6-3 and TRBJ2-3; TRBD2 aligns across 8 bases. V lost 5 bases to trimming and J lost 4 bases; unmatched junction nucleotides: 11. Per germline, CDR1 MNHEY and CDR2 SVGEGT. CDR3 length equals 16 residues. The CDR3 reads CASSPGTSRVADTQYF. The CDR3, as DNA: TGTGCCAGCAGTCCCGGGACTAGTCGGGTGGCAGATACGCAGTATTTT.

This rearrangement joins TRBV12-3 or TRBV12-4 to TRBJ2-1, with 11 bases fitting TRBD2. After removal of 3 bases from V and 15 bases from J, the junction contained 7 bases not matched to a gene. The CDR3 loop spans 13 amino acids. The CDR3 coding sequence is TGTGCCAGCAGTTTTAGCGGGGGGGCAGTAATGTTCTTC. This encodes CASSFSGGAVMFF.

The chain is built from TRBV25-1 and TRBJ1-1; TRBD1 might be the D (5 bases). The CDR3 spans 12 residues. Germline CDR1 MGHDK, CDR2 SYGVNS. The ends were cut back, 5 bases at V and 12 bases at J, with 16 bases in the middle. The CDR3 region is CASSRPAGSTFF. CDR3 bases: TGTGCCAGCAGTCGCCCGGCAGGGTCGACTTTCTTT.

This clone appeared a few times. This chain links TRBV5-4 with TRBJ2-1, with 10 nucleotides matching TRBD2. The CDR3 contains 16 residues. The ends lost 0 bases at V and 7 bases at J; junction bases unmatched: 7. In germline, CDR1 is SGHNT, CDR2 YYREEE (reference sequence). CDR3: CASSLAGTSARNEQFF. The CDR3 nucleotides are TGTGCCAGCAGCTTGGCAGGGACTAGCGCTAGAAATGAGCAGTTCTTC. Using reference TRBV5-4 and TRBJ2-1 for the parts outside the CDR3, the full variable domain is ETGVTQSPTHLIKTRGQQVTLRCSSQSGHNTVSWYQQALGQGPQFIFQYYREEENGRGNFPPRFSGLQFPNYSSELNVNALELDDSALYLCASSLAGTSARNEQFFGPGTRLTVL.

The gene calls are TRBV5-1 and TRBJ2-1, with TRBD2 matching over 11 bases. CDR1 and CDR2 from the germline V gene are SGHRS and YFSETQ. The V segment lost 4 bases and the J segment 8 bases; nucleotides outside the gene matches: 14. CDR3 length equals 17 residues. The CDR3 is CASSPGWIAGGHDEQFF. In DNA, the CDR3 is TGCGCCAGCAGCCCCGGTTGGATAGCGGGGGGGCACGATGAGCAGTTCTTC.

This chain uses TRBV7-2 with TRBJ2-5, with 9 nucleotides matching TRBD1. The germline gives CDR1 SGHTA, CDR2 FQGNSA. V shed 5 bases and J 6 bases; nucleotides not matched to a gene: 7. The CDR3 runs to 14 residues. The CDR3 loop is CASSLDRGPKTQYF. CDR3 sequence (DNA): TGTGCCAGCAGCCTGGACAGGGGTCCCAAGACCCAGTACTTC.

The gene calls are TRBV6-2 or TRBV6-3 and TRBJ2-7; 8 bases map to TRBD2. Looked up from germline, CDR1 is MNHEY and CDR2 is SVGEGT. The CDR3 extends over 14 amino acids. V shed 4 bases and J 2 bases; nucleotides not matched to a gene: 4. The CDR3 here is CASSSSSGTYEQYF. CDR3 DNA: TGTGCCAGCAGTTCGAGTAGCGGGACCTACGAGCAGTACTTC.

In this sample, this clone turned up once. The gene calls are TRBV6-2 or TRBV6-3 and TRBJ2-1, with 10 bases fitting TRBD2. Germline V gives CDR1 MNHEY, CDR2 SVGEGT. The CDR3 extends over 16 amino acids. Trimming at V came to 4 bases and at J to 6 bases, leaving 9 bases not matched to a gene. CDR3 amino acids: CASSSYGTSDLNEQFF. The CDR3 DNA reads TGTGCCAGCAGTTCCTACGGGACTAGCGACCTCAATGAGCAGTTCTTC.

V gene TRBV14 combines with J gene TRBJ2-3; D gene uncertain. Germline assignment: CDR1 SGHDN and CDR2 FVKESK. The CDR3 loop spans 13 amino acids. With 4 bases removed from V and 2 bases from J, the gap between germline ends came to 7 bases. The CDR3: CASSPDLTDTQYF. CDR3 DNA: TGTGCCAGCAGCCCAGACCTCACAGATACGCAGTATTTT.

This chain joins TRBV6-5 and TRBJ2-2, with 7 bases identical to TRBD1. The V segment lost 7 bases and the J segment 1 base; nucleotides outside the gene matches: 3. Germline assignment: CDR1 MNHEY and CDR2 SVGAGI. The CDR3 is 14 amino acids. The DNA of the CDR3 is TGTGCCAGCACGGACAGGCTGAACACCGGGGAGCTGTTTTTT. It encodes CASTDRLNTGELFF.